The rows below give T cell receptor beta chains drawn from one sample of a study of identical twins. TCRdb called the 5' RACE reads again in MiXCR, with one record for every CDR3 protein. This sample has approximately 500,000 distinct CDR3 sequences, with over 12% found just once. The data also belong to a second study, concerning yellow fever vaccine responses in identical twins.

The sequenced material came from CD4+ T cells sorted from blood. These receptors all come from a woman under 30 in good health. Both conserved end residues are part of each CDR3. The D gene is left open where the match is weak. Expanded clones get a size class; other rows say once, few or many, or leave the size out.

CASSFSGGATDTQYF	TGCGCCAGCAGCTTTAGCGGGGGGGCCACAGATACGCAGTATTTT	TRBD2	TRBV5-1	many	TRBJ2-3
CASSYSDTRPEAFF	TGTGCCAGCAGTTACTCGGACACAAGACCTGAAGCTTTCTTT	.	TRBV6-5	.	TRBJ1-1
CATSSRLAGETQYF	TGTGCCACCAGCTCTCGACTAGCGGGAGAGACCCAGTACTTC	TRBD2	TRBV15	.	TRBJ2-5
CASSQEDSHSGNTIYF	TGTGCCAGCAGCCAAGAGGATAGCCACTCTGGAAACACCATATATTTT	.	TRBV4-2	.	TRBJ1-3
CASSSGTVGNTIYF	TGCGCCAGCAGCTCGGGGACGGTAGGAAACACCATATATTTT	.	TRBV5-1	many	TRBJ1-3
CASRGAGNQPQHF	TGTGCCAGCAGGGGGGCTGGCAATCAGCCCCAGCATTTT	.	TRBV12-3/TRBV12-4	.	TRBJ1-5
CSAGRQARATNEKLFF	TGCAGTGCTGGGCGTCAGGCTCGGGCCACTAATGAAAAACTGTTTTTT	.	TRBV20-1	.	TRBJ1-4
CASSSLAGGLDNEQFF	TGTGCCAGCAGCTCATTAGCGGGGGGGCTTGACAATGAGCAGTTCTTC	TRBD2	TRBV7-8	.	TRBJ2-1
CASSTHRQGAIYNEQFF	TGTGCCAGCAGTACCCATCGACAGGGGGCGATTTACAATGAGCAGTTCTTC	TRBD1	TRBV28	few	TRBJ2-1
CATSESGGHEQYF	TGTGCCACCAGTGAGAGCGGAGGGCACGAGCAGTACTTC	.	TRBV24-1	many	TRBJ2-7
CSVDGASLPRGFF	TGCAGCGTTGATGGGGCGAGCTTACCCCGAGGGTTCTTC	.	TRBV29-1	.	TRBJ2-1
CASSLGRGYEQYF	TGTGCCAGCAGCTTAGGTCGGGGCTACGAGCAGTACTTC	.	TRBV2	many	TRBJ2-7
CASSLASLETQYF	TGTGCCAGCAGCTTAGCGAGTCTGGAGACCCAGTACTTC	.	TRBV7-6	.	TRBJ2-5
CAISMRDGDGYTF	TGTGCCATCTCGATGAGGGATGGGGATGGCTACACCTTC	.	TRBV10-3	.	TRBJ1-2
CASSSTSGGQSSYNEQFF	TGTGCCAGCAGCTCGACTAGCGGGGGGCAGAGCTCCTACAATGAGCAGTTCTTC	TRBD2	TRBV6-1	many	TRBJ2-1
CASTPSGRDTGELFF	TGTGCCAGTACCCCAAGTGGCAGAGACACCGGGGAGCTGTTTTTT	.	TRBV19	.	TRBJ2-2
CASTSGGQGVTDTQYF	TGTGCCAGCACATCCGGGGGACAGGGGGTCACAGATACGCAGTATTTT	TRBD1	TRBV7-6	.	TRBJ2-3
CASSLFSSGGPEQFF	TGCGCCAGCAGCTTGTTTTCTAGCGGGGGGCCAGAGCAGTTCTTC	TRBD2	TRBV5-1	few	TRBJ2-1
CASSADGRNEQFF	TGCGCCAGCAGCGCCGATGGACGTAATGAGCAGTTCTTC	.	TRBV5-1	few	TRBJ2-1
CASGLGGASYEQYF	TGTGCCAGCGGTCTTGGGGGAGCCTCCTACGAGCAGTACTTC	.	TRBV27	few	TRBJ2-7
CASTSGTGYGYTF	TGTGCCAGCACCTCCGGGACAGGGTACGGCTACACCTTC	TRBD1	TRBV12-3/TRBV12-4	many	TRBJ1-2
CASSRTQRAPYNEQFF	TGTGCCAGCAGCAGGACTCAGCGGGCCCCCTACAATGAGCAGTTCTTC	.	TRBV3-1	few	TRBJ2-1
CASSVRPTGTQETQYF	TGTGCCAGCAGTGTCCGTCCGACAGGGACTCAAGAGACCCAGTACTTC	.	TRBV2	.	TRBJ2-5
CASSPKEFTGELFF	TGTGCCAGCAGCCCCAAGGAGTTCACCGGGGAGCTGTTTTTT	.	TRBV4-2	.	TRBJ2-2
CASSLRVSQSDEKLFF	TGCGCCAGCAGCTTGCGCGTATCACAGTCGGATGAAAAACTGTTTTTT	.	TRBV5-1	.	TRBJ1-4
CATSDSGPDLVDEQFF	TGTGCCACCAGTGATTCGGGACCAGACTTGGTGGATGAGCAGTTCTTC	.	TRBV24-1	many	TRBJ2-1
CSARGGAGEQYF	TGCAGTGCTAGAGGTGGGGCGGGCGAGCAGTACTTC	.	TRBV20-1	many	TRBJ2-7
CASSLGRERDTQYF	TGTGCCAGCAGCTTAGGTCGGGAGCGGGATACGCAGTATTTT	.	TRBV7-3	.	TRBJ2-3
CASSRRPGELFF	TGTGCCAGTAGTAGGCGACCCGGGGAGCTGTTTTTT	.	TRBV19	few	TRBJ2-2